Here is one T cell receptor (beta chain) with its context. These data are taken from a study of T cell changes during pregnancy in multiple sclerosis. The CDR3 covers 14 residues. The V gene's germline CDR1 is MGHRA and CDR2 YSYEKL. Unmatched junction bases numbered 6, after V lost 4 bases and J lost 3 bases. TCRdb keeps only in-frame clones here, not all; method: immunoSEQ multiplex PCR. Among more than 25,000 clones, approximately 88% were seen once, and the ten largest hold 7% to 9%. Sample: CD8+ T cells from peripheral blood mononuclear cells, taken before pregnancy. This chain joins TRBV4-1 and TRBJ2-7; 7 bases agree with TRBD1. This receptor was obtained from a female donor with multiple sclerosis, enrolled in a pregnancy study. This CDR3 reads CASSPWDSDYEQYF. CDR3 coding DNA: TGCGCCAGCAGCCCCTGGGACAGCGACTACGAGCAGTACTTC.